The 13 T cell receptor beta chains given below trace back to one sample, sequenced in a study of blood T cell repertoires in COVID-19 (dated by TCRdb to the early 2020s). Receptors were amplified or captured by the immunoSEQ multiplex PCR assay. TCRdb mirrors the immuneACCESS table, restricted to in-frame sequences. Some clones are absent from its copies; in checked studies, under half trace to an unresolved V gene, and the reason for the others is unknown. This sample is represented by under 200,000 clones; 84% of them were singletons. Less than 3.5% of the sample is taken by the ten largest. Sequenced: PBMCs or T cells enriched from blood (not recorded which). These receptors were taken from a woman aged 30 to 39 who had been exposed to COVID-19.

This chain connects TRBV9 to TRBJ2-5, with 7 bases fitting TRBD2. CDR1 and CDR2 (germline): SGDLS, YYNGEE. Losses at the gene ends were 0 bases for V and 5 bases for J; bases not matched to a gene: 4. The CDR3 has 14 amino acids. The chain's CDR3 is CASSVAGRGETQYF. CDR3 DNA: TGTGCCAGCAGCGTAGCCGGGCGGGGGGAGACCCAGTACTTC.

This clone was counted once. V and J are TRBV12-3 or TRBV12-4 and TRBJ2-7; 7 positions match TRBD1. J gave up 7 bases and V 4 bases, and 7 bases lay outside the gene matches. CDR3 length: 13 residues. The CDR3, as DNA: TGTGCCAGCAGTTCCCAGACAGGGTGGGAGCAGTACTTC. Translating it yields CASSSQTGWEQYF.

V is TRBV25-1 and J is TRBJ2-6; D not resolved. Germline V CDR1 and CDR2: MGHDK, SYGVNS. The CDR3 sequence is 14 residues long. The V end was cut by 1 base, the J end by 3 bases, with 4 bases between. This CDR3 is CASSEFGGANVLTF. In DNA, the CDR3 is TGTGCCAGCAGTGAATTCGGTGGGGCCAACGTCCTGACTTTC.

CDR3 sequence: CASSQVGSFSDTQYF. The DNA for the CDR3 is TGTGCCAGCAGCCAGGTCGGGTCGTTCTCAGATACGCAGTATTTT. This rearrangement joins TRBV3-1 (or the pseudogene TRBV3-2) to TRBJ2-3; no definite D call. The CDR3 length is 15 residues. The ends were cut back, 3 bases at V and 4 bases at J, with 14 bases in the middle. The V gene's germline CDR1 is LGHDT and CDR2 YNNKEL (reference sequence).

The chain combines TRBV7-9 with TRBJ2-1; TRBD1 matches 9 bases. Per the germline V gene, CDR1 is SEHNR and CDR2 is FQNEAQ (reference sequence). V shed 2 bases, J shed 7 bases, and the junction held 9 bases outside the gene matches. The CDR3 is made up of 16 amino acids. For the CDR3, the DNA is TGTGCCAGCAGCTTACATGGGACAGGGAGGATAAATGAGCAGTTCTTC. It encodes CASSLHGTGRINEQFF.

Only a few counts were recorded for this clone. The genes are TRBV10-3 and TRBJ1-1; D unresolved. The CDR3 is made up of 14 amino acids. Germline V gene sequence: CDR1 ENHRY, CDR2 SYGVKD. The V gene lost 2 bases and the J gene lost 5 bases, with 12 bases spanning the gap. In DNA, the CDR3 is TGTGCCATCAGTGAGGGCAGAGACGGGACTGAAGCTTTCTTT. Translation: CAISEGRDGTEAFF.

This rearrangement joins TRBV5-6 to TRBJ2-3, with no clear D. The germline CDR1 and CDR2 sequences are SGHDT and YYEEEE. This CDR3 has 14 amino acids. Trimming removed 5 bases at V and 2 bases at J, with 12 bases between. CDR3 sequence (DNA): TGTGCCAGCAGTCTGTACAGATCCACAGATACGCAGTATTTT. Protein product: CASSLYRSTDTQYF.

With respect to this clone: The same CDR3 can be traced to other DNA sequences in this sample. The rearrangement joins TRBV10-1 to TRBJ2-2; no clear D. V was pared by 4 bases and J by 4 bases, with 7 bases between. Germline V gene sequence: CDR1 WNHNN, CDR2 SYGVQD (reference sequence). This CDR3 comprises 13 residues. The CDR3 DNA sequence: TGCGCCAGCAGTGTGGCCGCCACCGGGGAGCTGTTTTTT. Its protein is CASSVAATGELFF.

The genes are TRBV11-2 and TRBJ1-3; D unresolved. Germline V gene sequence: CDR1 SGHAT, CDR2 FQNNGV. The CDR3 spans 11 residues. V lost 5 bases to trimming and J lost 7 bases, with 6 bases between them. The CDR3 bases are TGTGCCAGCAGCCCGGGGAACACCATATATTTT. This gives the protein CASSPGNTIYF.

Only one count was recorded for this clone. V and J are TRBV9 and TRBJ2-1; TRBD2 matches at 11 bases. Germline V gene data show CDR1 as SGDLS and CDR2 as YYNGEE. Trimming took 3 bases from V and 8 from J; bases not matched to a gene: 7. CDR3 length: 15 amino acids. This CDR3 is CASSAGTSGWYEQFF. For the CDR3, the DNA is TGTGCCAGCAGCGCAGGGACTAGCGGTTGGTATGAGCAGTTCTTC.

V gene TRBV4-2 combines with J gene TRBJ2-1; TRBD2 matches 7 bases. Germline CDR1 reads LGHNA; CDR2 reads YNFKEQ. V lost 1 base to trimming and J lost 6 bases; unmatched junction nucleotides: 6. CDR3 length equals 15 residues. The DNA for the CDR3 is TGTGCCAGCAGCCAAGTTCCGGGGGGAACCAATGAGCAGTTCTTC. Protein: CASSQVPGGTNEQFF.

This chain uses TRBV24-1 with TRBJ2-2; 9 bases match TRBD1. The V gene end was trimmed by 9 bases and the J gene end by 1 base; junction bases not matched to a gene: 2. The length of the CDR3 is 14 residues. Germline CDR1 and CDR2: KGHDR and SFDVKD. The CDR3 loop reads CATSGQGNTGELFF. As DNA, the CDR3 is TGTGCCACCTCGGGACAGGGGAACACCGGGGAGCTGTTTTTT.

J is TRBJ1-1 and V is TRBV7-2; D not resolved. The length of the CDR3 is 13 residues. CDR1 SGHTA and CDR2 FQGNSA come from the germline V gene. Trimming removed 3 bases at V and 4 bases at J, with 9 bases between. The CDR3 region has the DNA TGTGCCAGCAGCTTCGCGGGAGGCACTGAAGCTTTCTTT. Residues: CASSFAGGTEAFF.